This TCR beta chain appears in the sequencing data of a study of tumor and adjacent non-tumor tissue in lung cancer (dated by TCRdb to the late 2010s). About the investigation overall: The cohort included eleven to twelve adenocarcinoma, a couple of squamous cell carcinoma and 1 small cell lung cancer patients. Sequencing generated a total of 95 million to 150 million productive TCRbeta reads, averaging about 4.2 million reads per sample. The approximately 15 patients were aged roughly 31 to 85 years, included around 10 men and 5 women, and had TNM stage I to III disease. For each patient, one tumor sample and one normal lung sample were taken, giving approximately 33 paired specimens that underwent TCRbeta CDR3 sequencing. The study compared bulk TCRbeta repertoires from lung tumor tissue and matched distant non-tumor lung tissue of over 13 lung cancer patients. Study-level results and caveats: Younger patients had significantly higher TCR diversity, and higher tumor TCR diversity was associated with shorter overall and disease-free survival. Peripheral blood was not sequenced, so blood TCRbeta repertoires in these lung cancer patients were not examined. Significantly higher TCR diversity (inverse Simpson) was observed in tumor tissue than in normal lung tissue (approximately 400 vs 170, P = 0.0075, Mann-Whitney U test). With only 15 patients in the cohort, the authors noted that larger samples and more detailed clinical data are needed. The top 100 clones made up a significantly larger cumulative share of the repertoire in normal lung than in tumor tissue. The methods do not name the sequencing platform or mention unique molecular identifiers.

Library construction relied on multiplex PCR. The sequencing machine was an Illumina HiSeq 2500. Following protocols modified from ARM-PCR, the researchers constructed TCRbeta libraries through three rounds of nested PCR with primers (Table S4). Before sequencing, PCR products of 200-500 bp were excised from the gel and purified with the QIAquick gel extraction kit. As for the authors' bioinformatics: Reads were cleaned with Trimmomatic, merged with FLASH into complete CDR3 sequences, and assigned to V(D)J germline segments with MiTCR. Clonal diversity was computed as the inverse Simpson's index with VDJtools. A read counted as productive if the sequence was in-frame and lacked a premature stop codon. TCRdb reran the public reads through fastp at Q25 and MiXCR, keeping productive beta chains. When rows share a CDR3 protein, they turn into one entry using the most common DNA and genes. These V and J calls derive from TCRdb rather than the authors' analysis. This sample gives under 150,000 distinct CDR3 sequences in total; around two thirds of them show up just once. The biggest ten clones account for roughly 18% of the sample.

A word on this clonotype: This clone's antigen is unknown. No base qualities exist here, and no much larger clone lies one base off it.

RNA was isolated from bulk unsorted tissue, and RNA quality was assessed with a NanoDrop ND-1000 and an Agilent 2100. All donors had newly diagnosed lung cancer, had not received prior chemotherapy, and were admitted for thoracic surgery in China between August and November 2014. Anyone who had undergone radiotherapy or chemotherapy before, or who had another cancer at the same time, was left out of the study. Surgical tissue pieces of roughly 1-2 cm3 were preserved in RNAlater solution and were kept at -80 degrees C until use. Trimming takes 6 bases off V and 4 bases off J; junction bases not matched to a gene: 7. In the germline V gene, CDR1 corresponds to SQVTM and CDR2 to ANQGSEA. The CDR3 measures 14 amino acids from cysteine to phenylalanine. Just CDR3 DNA is preserved here, 42 bases in frame from base 1.

This clonotype was obtained from a man in his sixties with small cell lung cancer. The sequenced sample was lung tumor tissue. The chain employs TRBV29-1 and TRBJ2-3; TRBD1 fits 10 bases in the junction. The CDR3 here reads CSVNGQGVPDTQYF. The sequenced DNA is TGCAGCGTCAACGGACAGGGGGTACCAGATACGCAGTATTTT.